The clone carrying this T cell receptor beta chain was seen only a few times. This record comes from a study of blood T cell repertoires in COVID-19. The wider study: Italy, Spain and the United States were the sources of the convalescent and acute COVID-19 samples. T cells, B-cell-depleted T cells, or PBMCs provided the cDNA or gDNA that served as material.

V lost 3 bases to trimming and J lost 6 bases, with 12 bases between them. Per the germline V gene, CDR1 is KGHSH and CDR2 is LQKENI. CDR3 length: 13 amino acids. Original data processing: Quantification of nucleated cells was approximated via reference gene primer amplification. Here immunoSEQ multiplex PCR was the method, and the copy in TCRdb shows in-frame clones only, minus some. Clonal size and the V and J genes are those of that table, whereas D and trimming came from the DNA. This table has roughly 42,000 clones, 79% appearing once. Source material: peripheral blood. The genes are TRBV18 and TRBJ2-7, with no clear D. The source of this sequence is a woman of 80 years or more with acute or convalescent COVID-19. The CDR3 DNA follows: TGTGCCAGCTCACCGAGAGAGTCGGGCGAGCAGTACTTC. Its translation: CASSPRESGEQYF.